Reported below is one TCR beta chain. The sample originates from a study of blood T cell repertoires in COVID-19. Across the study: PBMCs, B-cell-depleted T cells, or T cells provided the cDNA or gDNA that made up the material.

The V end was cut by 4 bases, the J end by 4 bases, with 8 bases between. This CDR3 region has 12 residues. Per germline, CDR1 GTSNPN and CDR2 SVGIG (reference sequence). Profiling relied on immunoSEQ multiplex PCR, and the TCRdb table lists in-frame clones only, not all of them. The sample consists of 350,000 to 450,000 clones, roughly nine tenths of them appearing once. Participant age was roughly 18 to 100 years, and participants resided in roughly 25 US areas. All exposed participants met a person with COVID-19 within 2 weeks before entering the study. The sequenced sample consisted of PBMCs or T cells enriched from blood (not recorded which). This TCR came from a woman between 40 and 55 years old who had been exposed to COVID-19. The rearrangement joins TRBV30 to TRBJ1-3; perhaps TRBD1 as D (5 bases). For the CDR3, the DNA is TGTGCCTGGACAGGGCGGGGAAACACCATATATTTT. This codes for CAWTGRGNTIYF.